The present T cell receptor (beta chain) was sequenced within a study of PD-1 blockade in classical Hodgkin lymphoma. For the study at large: Nivolumab 3 mg/kg was given intravenously every 2 weeks.

Every patient relapsed after autologous stem cell transplantation, and brentuximab vedotin exposure varied. Assay used: immunoSEQ multiplex PCR; TCRdb lists only in-frame clones, some missing. The data hold fewer than 20,000 clones, with 84% observed a single time. In the case of this clone: Its antigen is not known.

Study observations and caveats: CD4+ TCR diversity, unlike CD8+, climbed significantly by C4D1. Healthy donors were reported to have higher baseline TCR diversity than newly diagnosed patients.

Germline CDR1 MGHRA, CDR2 YSYEKL. With 1 base clipped from V and 1 base from J, the junction kept 9 bases outside the gene matches. The CDR3 is made up of 17 amino acids. The origin of this receptor is a human donor with classical Hodgkin lymphoma. This material consisted of peripheral blood mononuclear cells (PBMCs), taken at baseline. The gene calls are TRBV4-1 and TRBJ2-5; TRBD2 aligns across 7 bases. CDR3 DNA sequence: TGCGCCAGCAGCCAAGCCCCCCCGGGAGGTTCCCAAGAGACCCAGTACTTC. It encodes CASSQAPPGGSQETQYF.